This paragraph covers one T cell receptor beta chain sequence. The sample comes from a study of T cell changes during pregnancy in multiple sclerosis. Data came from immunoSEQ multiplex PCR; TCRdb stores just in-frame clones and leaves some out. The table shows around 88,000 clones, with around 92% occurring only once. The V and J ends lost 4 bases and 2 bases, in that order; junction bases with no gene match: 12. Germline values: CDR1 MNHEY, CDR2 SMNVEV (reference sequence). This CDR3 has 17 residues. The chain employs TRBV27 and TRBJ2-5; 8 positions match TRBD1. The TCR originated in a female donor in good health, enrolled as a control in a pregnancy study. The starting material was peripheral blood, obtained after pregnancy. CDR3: CASSSRQGTGRQETQYF. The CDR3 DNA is TGTGCCAGCAGTTCCCGACAGGGGACGGGGCGGCAAGAGACCCAGTACTTC.